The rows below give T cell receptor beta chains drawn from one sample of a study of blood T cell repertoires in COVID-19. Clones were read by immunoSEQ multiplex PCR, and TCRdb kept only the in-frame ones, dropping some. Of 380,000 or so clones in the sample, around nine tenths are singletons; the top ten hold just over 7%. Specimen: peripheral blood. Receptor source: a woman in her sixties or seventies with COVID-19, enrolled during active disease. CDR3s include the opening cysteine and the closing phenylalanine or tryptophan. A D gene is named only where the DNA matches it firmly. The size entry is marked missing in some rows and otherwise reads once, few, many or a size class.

TGTGCCAGCAGCTTGGGGGGGCCAGAGACCCAGTACTTC,CASSLGGPETQYF,13,TRBV13,-,TRBJ2-5,-
TGCGCCAGCACACGGGAGGGGAACACCGGGGAGCTGTTTTTT,CASTREGNTGELFF,14,TRBV23-1,-,TRBJ2-2,TRBD2
TGTGCCAGCAGCATCCGGACAAGCGCCTACCTTTTGGATGAGCAGTTCTTC,CASSIRTSAYLLDEQFF,17,TRBV9,few,TRBJ2-1,-
TGTGCCAGTAGTATAGAACAGGGGGCAGGACAGCCCCAGCATTTT,CASSIEQGAGQPQHF,15,TRBV19,-,TRBJ1-5,TRBD1
TGTGCCAGCAGCTCCTCGTATATCACCGGGGAGCTGTTTTTT,CASSSSYITGELFF,14,TRBV7-9,few,TRBJ2-2,-
TGTGCCAGCGGCCTCCCAGGGGTGGAGACCCAGTACTTC,CASGLPGVETQYF,13,TRBV25-1,-,TRBJ2-5,-
TGCGCCAGCAGCACCAGGACAGGGCATCACTATGGCTACACCTTC,CASSTRTGHHYGYTF,15,TRBV5-1,-,TRBJ1-2,TRBD1
TGTGCCAGCAGCTTAGGAGTCCGGGACAGGTCGAACACTGAAGCTTTCTTT,CASSLGVRDRSNTEAFF,17,TRBV11-3,-,TRBJ1-1,TRBD1
TGTGCCAGCAGCTTAAAGGGACAGGGGTACGAGCAGTACTTC,CASSLKGQGYEQYF,14,TRBV7-9,-,TRBJ2-7,TRBD1
TGTGCCAGCAGACTACAGGGGCGTAGCACAGATACGCAGTATTTT,CASRLQGRSTDTQYF,15,TRBV6-5,-,TRBJ2-3,TRBD1
TGTGCCAGCAGTTGGTCGGGGGTTGACTATGGCTACACCTTC,CASSWSGVDYGYTF,14,TRBV6-5,-,TRBJ1-2,-
TGCGCCAGCAGCTTACAAACAGGCAATACGCAGTATTTT,CASSLQTGNTQYF,13,TRBV5-1,-,TRBJ2-3,-
TGTGCCAGCAGTTTCGACAGGGACCCCCTTGAAGCTTTCTTT,CASSFDRDPLEAFF,14,TRBV7-2,-,TRBJ1-1,TRBD1
TGTGCCTGGACGCGGGTTATCGGGGAGCTGTTTTTT,CAWTRVIGELFF,12,TRBV30,-,TRBJ2-2,-
TGTGCCAGCAGTTTCTCCGGGACAGGGGGGAATCAGCCCCAGCATTTT,CASSFSGTGGNQPQHF,16,TRBV28,-,TRBJ1-5,TRBD1
TGTGCCAGCAGGTCAAGAGTTGAAGCTTTCTTT,CASRSRVEAFF,11,TRBV7-2,-,TRBJ1-1,-
TGTGCCAGCGTAGGGGGCAATGGCTACACCTTC,CASVGGNGYTF,11,TRBV2,-,TRBJ1-2,TRBD1
TGTGCCACCAGCAGAGTAGGGACTCCAAACAGACAAGAGACCCAGTACTTC,CATSRVGTPNRQETQYF,17,TRBV15,-,TRBJ2-5,-
TGTGCCAGCAGCGTAGGAGGAGGACTAGCGGGGGGCGATGAGCAGTTCTTC,CASSVGGGLAGGDEQFF,17,TRBV9,-,TRBJ2-1,TRBD2
TGTGCCAAAGGGGGGAACACTGAAGCTTTCTTT,CAKGGNTEAFF,11,TRBV2,-,TRBJ1-1,-
TGTGCCAGCAGCCAAGGGGGACTAGCGGGGACCTACGAGCAGTACTTC,CASSQGGLAGTYEQYF,16,TRBV3-1/TRBV3-2,once,TRBJ2-7,TRBD2
TGTGCCAGCAGCTTAGAATCTGTTTCACCCCTCCACTTT,CASSLESVSPLHF,13,TRBV7-9,few,TRBJ1-6,-
TGTGCCAGCTCACCACCGGTGTCTAGCGGGGGGCTAAGCACAGATACGCAGTATTTT,CASSPPVSSGGLSTDTQYF,19,TRBV18,few,TRBJ2-3,TRBD2
TGCGCCAGCAGCTTCGGACAGGGAGGTGGCTACACCTTC,CASSFGQGGGYTF,13,TRBV5-1,-,TRBJ1-2,TRBD1
TGCGCCAGCAGCCAAGGGGACAAGCACTACGAGCAGTACTTC,CASSQGDKHYEQYF,14,TRBV4-3,once,TRBJ2-7,-
TGTGCCACCCAAAACCGGGACAGTAACACCGGGGAGCTGTTTTTT,CATQNRDSNTGELFF,15,TRBV24-1,-,TRBJ2-2,TRBD1
TGTGCCACCAGCGCCGCCGGGGGGTCCGAGACCCAGTACTTC,CATSAAGGSETQYF,14,TRBV24-1,once,TRBJ2-5,TRBD2
TGTGCCAGCAGCTTACCCACAGGGAACACTGAAGCTTTCTTT,CASSLPTGNTEAFF,14,TRBV7-8,few,TRBJ1-1,-
TGTGCCAGCAGTTACTCGGAGGCTCGATCACCCCTCCACTTT,CASSYSEARSPLHF,14,TRBV6-2/TRBV6-3,-,TRBJ1-6,-
TGTGCCAGCAGCTTAGACAGTGGCTCTGGAAACACCATATATTTT,CASSLDSGSGNTIYF,15,TRBV9,few,TRBJ1-3,-
TGTGCCAGCAGTGACGGGGGGATCTCTGGAAACACCATATATTTT,CASSDGGISGNTIYF,15,TRBV6-1,-,TRBJ1-3,-
TGTGCCAGCAGCTTCGGAGGTAACTATGGCTACACCTTC,CASSFGGNYGYTF,13,TRBV5-4,few,TRBJ1-2,-
TGTGCCAGCAGCTTATCAGCCGGGACAGGGGCGCCCAACTATGGCTACACCTTC,CASSLSAGTGAPNYGYTF,18,TRBV7-8,-,TRBJ1-2,TRBD1
TGTGCCAGCGAGGGGACAGGAGCCTACGAGCAGTACTTC,CASEGTGAYEQYF,13,TRBV12-3/TRBV12-4,-,TRBJ2-7,TRBD1
TGTGCCAGCAGCCCAGGGACAGTCTACGAGCAGTACTTC,CASSPGTVYEQYF,13,TRBV14,-,TRBJ2-7,TRBD1
TGTGCTATAAAAGATGGAGCAAAATTCTCCTACGAGCAGTACTTC,CAIKDGAKFSYEQYF,15,TRBV6-5,-,TRBJ2-7,-
TGTGCCAGCAGGCAGACAGGGGTAGCCACTGAAGCTTTCTTT,CASRQTGVATEAFF,14,TRBV2,-,TRBJ1-1,TRBD1
TGTGCCGGGACGGGACAGGGAATCTATGGCTACACCTTC,CAGTGQGIYGYTF,13,TRBV24-1,-,TRBJ1-2,TRBD1
TGTGCCAGCTCACCTGACGCTAGCTCCTACAATGAGCAGTTCTTC,CASSPDASSYNEQFF,15,TRBV18,-,TRBJ2-1,-
TGTGCCAGCAGTTTGGGAGGGGCAAGTGGCTACACCTTC,CASSLGGASGYTF,13,TRBV27,-,TRBJ1-2,-